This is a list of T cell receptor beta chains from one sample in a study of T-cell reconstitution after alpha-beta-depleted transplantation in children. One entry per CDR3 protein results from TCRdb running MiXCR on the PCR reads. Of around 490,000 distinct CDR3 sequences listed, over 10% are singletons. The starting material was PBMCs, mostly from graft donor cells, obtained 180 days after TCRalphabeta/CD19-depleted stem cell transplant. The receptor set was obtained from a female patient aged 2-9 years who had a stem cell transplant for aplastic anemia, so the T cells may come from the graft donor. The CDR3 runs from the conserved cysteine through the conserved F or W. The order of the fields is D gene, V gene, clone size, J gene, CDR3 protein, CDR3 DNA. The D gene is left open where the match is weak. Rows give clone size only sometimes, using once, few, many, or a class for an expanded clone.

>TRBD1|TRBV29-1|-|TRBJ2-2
CSSRTGTTGDLFF
TGCAGCTCCAGGACAGGGACCACCGGGGACCTGTTTTTT
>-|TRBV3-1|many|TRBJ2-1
CASSQGPGGAYNEQFF
TGTGCCAGCAGCCAAGGCCCAGGGGGGGCCTACAATGAGCAGTTCTTC
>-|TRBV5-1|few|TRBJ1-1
CASSMRTVNTEAFF
TGCGCCAGCAGCATGCGGACGGTGAACACTGAAGCTTTCTTT
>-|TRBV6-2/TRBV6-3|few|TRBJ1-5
CASNQGGIQPQHF
TGTGCCAGCAATCAAGGGGGAATCCAGCCCCAGCATTTT
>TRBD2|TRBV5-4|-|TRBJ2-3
CASSSGLAGGRPDTQYF
TGTGCCAGCAGCTCCGGACTAGCGGGAGGGCGGCCAGATACGCAGTATTTT
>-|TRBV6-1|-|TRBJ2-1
CASREQRAGANEQFF
TGTGCCAGCAGAGAACAGCGGGCAGGAGCCAATGAGCAGTTCTTC
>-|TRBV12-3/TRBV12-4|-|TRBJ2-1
CASSRTARYNEQFF
TGTGCCAGCAGCAGAACAGCCAGATACAATGAGCAGTTCTTC
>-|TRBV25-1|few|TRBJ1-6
CASSEWQLNSPLHF
TGTGCCAGCAGTGAATGGCAGCTGAATTCACCCCTCCACTTT
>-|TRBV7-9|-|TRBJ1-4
CASSQSGTDNEKLFF
TGTGCCAGCAGCCAGTCCGGGACGGACAATGAAAAACTGTTTTTT
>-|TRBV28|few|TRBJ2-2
CASLHGELFF
TGTGCCAGCCTACACGGGGAGCTGTTTTTT
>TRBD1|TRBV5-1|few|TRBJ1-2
CASSDRRGTGIGRGGYTF
TGCGCCAGCAGCGACCGGCGAGGGACAGGCATCGGCCGCGGCGGCTACACCTTC
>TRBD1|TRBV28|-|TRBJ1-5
CASLNHPGQRFDQPQHF
TGTGCCAGCTTAAACCATCCGGGACAGCGATTTGATCAGCCCCAGCATTTT
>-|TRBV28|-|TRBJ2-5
CASVRAGLGQETQYF
TGTGCCAGCGTCAGGGCAGGGTTGGGCCAAGAGACCCAGTACTTC
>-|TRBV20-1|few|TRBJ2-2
CSARRGGGAPNTGELFF
TGCAGTGCTAGAAGGGGAGGGGGGGCGCCGAACACCGGGGAGCTGTTTTTT
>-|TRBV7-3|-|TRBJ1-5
CASSQDVNQPQHF
TGTGCCAGCAGTCAAGACGTGAATCAGCCCCAGCATTTT
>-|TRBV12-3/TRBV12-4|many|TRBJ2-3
CASSFWTTDTQYF
TGTGCCAGCAGTTTCTGGACCACAGATACGCAGTATTTT
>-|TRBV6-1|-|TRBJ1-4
CASTAGKATTNEKLFF
TGTGCCAGCACTGCCGGGAAGGCAACAACTAATGAAAAACTGTTTTTT
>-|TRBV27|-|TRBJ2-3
CASSLSLASTDTQYF
TGTGCCAGCAGTTTATCGTTAGCGAGCACAGATACGCAGTATTTT
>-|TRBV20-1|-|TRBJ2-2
CSARDYGGGGELFF
TGCAGTGCTAGAGATTACGGGGGCGGTGGGGAGCTGTTTTTT
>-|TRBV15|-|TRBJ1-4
CATNTGEKLFF
TGTGCCACCAACACAGGCGAAAAACTGTTTTTT
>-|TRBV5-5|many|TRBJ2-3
CASSLFGSTDTQYF
TGTGCCAGCAGCTTGTTCGGGAGCACAGATACGCAGTATTTT
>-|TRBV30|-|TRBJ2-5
CAWSAGFQETQYF
TGTGCCTGGAGTGCAGGATTTCAAGAGACCCAGTACTTC
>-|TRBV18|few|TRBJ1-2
CASSPVGTYYGYTF
TGTGCCAGCTCACCAGTGGGGACCTACTATGGCTACACCTTC
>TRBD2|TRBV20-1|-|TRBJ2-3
CSARRPGLARTDTQYF
TGCAGTGCTAGACGGCCGGGACTAGCGAGGACGGATACGCAGTATTTT
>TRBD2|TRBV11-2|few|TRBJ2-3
CASSRKIIAGASTDTQYF
TGTGCCAGCAGCCGGAAGATAATAGCGGGAGCTAGCACAGATACGCAGTATTTT
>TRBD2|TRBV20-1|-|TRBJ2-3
CSASRGRARTDTQYF
TGCAGTGCTAGTCGCGGGAGGGCGAGGACCGATACGCAGTATTTT